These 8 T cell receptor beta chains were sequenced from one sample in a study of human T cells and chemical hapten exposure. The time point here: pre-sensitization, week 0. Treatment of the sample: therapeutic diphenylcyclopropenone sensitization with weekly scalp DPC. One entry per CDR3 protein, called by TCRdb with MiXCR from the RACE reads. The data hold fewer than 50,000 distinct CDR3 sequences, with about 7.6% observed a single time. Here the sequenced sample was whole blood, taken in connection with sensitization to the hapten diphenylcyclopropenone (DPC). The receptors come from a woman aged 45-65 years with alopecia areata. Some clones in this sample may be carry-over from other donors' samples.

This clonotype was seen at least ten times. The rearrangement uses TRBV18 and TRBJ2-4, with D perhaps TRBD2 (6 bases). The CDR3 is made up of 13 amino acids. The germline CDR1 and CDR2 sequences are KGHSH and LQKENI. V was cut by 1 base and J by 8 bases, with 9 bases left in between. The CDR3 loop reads CASSPLREDIQYF. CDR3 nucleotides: TGTGCCAGCTCACCACTCAGGGAGGACATTCAGTACTTC.

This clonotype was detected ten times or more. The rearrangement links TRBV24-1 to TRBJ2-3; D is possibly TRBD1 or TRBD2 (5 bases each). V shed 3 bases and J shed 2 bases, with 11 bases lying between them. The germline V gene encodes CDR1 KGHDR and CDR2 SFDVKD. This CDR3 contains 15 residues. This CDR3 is CATSDSVGVTDTQYF. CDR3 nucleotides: TGTGCCACCAGTGATAGCGTGGGGGTCACAGATACGCAGTATTTT.

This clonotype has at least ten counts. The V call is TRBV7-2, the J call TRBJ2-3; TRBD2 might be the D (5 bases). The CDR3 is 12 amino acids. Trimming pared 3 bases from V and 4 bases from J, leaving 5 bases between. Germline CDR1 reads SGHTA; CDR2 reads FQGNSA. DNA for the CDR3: TGTGCCAGCAGCTTCGGGGCAGATACGCAGTATTTT. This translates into CASSFGADTQYF.

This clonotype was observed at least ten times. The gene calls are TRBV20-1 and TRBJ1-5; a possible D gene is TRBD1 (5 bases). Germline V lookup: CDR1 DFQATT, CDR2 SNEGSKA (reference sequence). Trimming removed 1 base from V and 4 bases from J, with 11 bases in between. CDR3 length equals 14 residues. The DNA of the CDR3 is TGCAGTGCTAGAGGTCGACAGTTAAATCAGCCCCAGCATTTT. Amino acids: CSARGRQLNQPQHF.

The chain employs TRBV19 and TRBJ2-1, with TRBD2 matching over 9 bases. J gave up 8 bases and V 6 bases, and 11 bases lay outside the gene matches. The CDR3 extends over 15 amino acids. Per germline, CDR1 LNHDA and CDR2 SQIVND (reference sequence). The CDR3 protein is CASRIGGGRVYEQFF. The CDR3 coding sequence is TGTGCCAGTAGAATCGGGGGCGGGAGGGTGTATGAGCAGTTCTTC.

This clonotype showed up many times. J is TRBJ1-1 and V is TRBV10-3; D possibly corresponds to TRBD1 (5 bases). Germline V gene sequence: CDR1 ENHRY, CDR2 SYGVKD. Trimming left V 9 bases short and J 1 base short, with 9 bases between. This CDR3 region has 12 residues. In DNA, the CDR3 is TGTGCCATGGGACGGGGGAACACTGAAGCTTTCTTT. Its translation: CAMGRGNTEAFF.

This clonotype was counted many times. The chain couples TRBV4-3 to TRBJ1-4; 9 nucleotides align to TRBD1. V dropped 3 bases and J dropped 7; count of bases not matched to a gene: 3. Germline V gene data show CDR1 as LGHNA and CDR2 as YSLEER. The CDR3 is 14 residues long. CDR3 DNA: TGCGCCAGCAGCCAGGGACAGGGTGCTGAAAAACTGTTTTTT. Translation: CASSQGQGAEKLFF.

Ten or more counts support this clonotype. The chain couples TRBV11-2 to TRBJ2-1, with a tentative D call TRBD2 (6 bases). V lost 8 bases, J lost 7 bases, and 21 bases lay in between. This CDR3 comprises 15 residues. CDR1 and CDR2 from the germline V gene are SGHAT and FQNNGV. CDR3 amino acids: CASGGSAGSGNEQFF. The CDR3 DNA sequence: TGTGCCAGCGGCGGTTCCGCGGGATCGGGGAATGAGCAGTTCTTC.